What follows are 32 T cell receptor beta chains derived from one specimen sequenced in a study of cytomegalovirus exposure and HLA in healthy donors. The study ran its PCR with 60 Vbeta and 13 Jbeta primers. The data were produced by immunoSEQ multiplex PCR, yet TCRdb's version contains in-frame clones alone and is incomplete. Of about 180,000 clones in the sample, approximately 72% were seen once. The sequenced material came from PBMCs. These receptors were obtained from a human donor in good health.

V and J are TRBV5-1 and TRBJ2-1; D is unclear. Trimming took off 1 base at V and 0 bases at J, with 14 bases between the two ends. The germline V gene has CDR1 SGHRS and CDR2 YFSETQ. The CDR3 is 17 residues long. The CDR3 sequence: CASSLPATESSYNEQFF. DNA for the CDR3: TGCGCCAGCAGCTTGCCCGCAACAGAGAGCTCCTACAATGAGCAGTTCTTC.

This clone appeared a single time. The genes are TRBV4-1 and TRBJ2-5, with 8 positions matching TRBD1. The CDR3 has 14 residues. Germline trimming cut 5 bases from V and 4 bases from J; bases unmatched to any gene: 6. Germline lookup yields CDR1 MGHRA and CDR2 YSYEKL. This CDR3 reads CASSVPTGAETQYF. CDR3 coding DNA: TGCGCCAGCAGCGTACCGACAGGGGCAGAGACCCAGTACTTC.

This clone is a singleton in its sample. The chain has TRBV9 and TRBJ2-2, with unresolved D. The germline gives CDR1 SGDLS, CDR2 YYNGEE. Between the trimmed V and J ends, which lost 0 bases and 8 bases, there was a span of 11 bases. The CDR3 consists of 14 residues. The CDR3 DNA follows: TGTGCCAGCAGCGTAGCTAAGATCCGGGGGGAGCTGTTTTTT. This translates into CASSVAKIRGELFF.

The chain joins TRBV4-3 to TRBJ1-1; D not certain. CDR3 size: 16 residues. Looked up from germline, CDR1 is LGHNA and CDR2 is YSLEER. With 3 bases removed from V and 4 bases from J, the gap between germline ends came to 18 bases. This CDR3 is CASSQHPLVRGTEAFF. Here the CDR3 DNA reads TGCGCCAGCAGCCAGCATCCCCTCGTTCGGGGCACTGAAGCTTTCTTT.

The chain couples TRBV20-1 to TRBJ1-2; D unresolved. CDR1 and CDR2 from the germline V gene are DFQATT and SNEGSKA (reference sequence). The CDR3 covers 11 residues. Trimming took 5 bases from V and 4 from J, leaving 8 bases between them. CDR3 DNA: TGCAGTGCTTCCCTCCCCTATGGCTACACCTTC. It codes for CSASLPYGYTF.

This clone was seen a few times. The chain combines TRBV6-6 with TRBJ1-4, with a weak D call TRBD1 (5 bases). The CDR3 length is 15 residues. Per the germline V gene, CDR1 is MNHNY and CDR2 is SVGAGI (reference sequence). V lost 5 bases, J lost 8 bases, and 18 bases lay in between. CDR3 DNA sequence: TGTGCCAGCAGTCCCACCGGGCAGGGTGGAGAAAAACTGTTTTTT. Translated, it gives CASSPTGQGGEKLFF.

The gene calls are TRBV9 and TRBJ2-3, with D unresolved. Trimming removed 7 bases at V and 0 bases at J, with 12 bases between. CDR1 SGDLS and CDR2 YYNGEE come from the germline V gene. The CDR3 spans 14 residues. CDR3 in DNA: TGTGCCAGCTCCACGGGTATTAGCACAGATACGCAGTATTTT. It translates to CASSTGISTDTQYF.

The rearrangement joins TRBV9 to TRBJ1-1, with 10 positions matching TRBD1. Losses at the gene ends were 0 bases for V and 7 bases for J; bases not matched to a gene: 3. From germline, CDR1 is SGDLS and CDR2 YYNGEE. The CDR3 has 14 residues. CDR3 coding DNA: TGTGCCAGCAGCGTAGGGACAGGGGGTTATGAAGCTTTCTTT. Translation: CASSVGTGGYEAFF.

The chain is built from TRBV2 and TRBJ2-7; weak D call: TRBD2 (5 bases). The J call is doubtful: the DNA matches TRBJ2-1 better. Per germline, CDR1 SNHLY and CDR2 FYNNEI. The CDR3 totals 13 residues. The CDR3 region has the DNA TGTGCCAGCAGTCTGACTACTAACAATGAGCAGTTCTTC. Amino acids: CASSLTTNNEQFF.

J is TRBJ1-4 and V is TRBV18; 7 nucleotides agree with TRBD1. Germline-derived CDR1 and CDR2 are KGHSH and LQKENI. V lost 0 bases to trimming and J lost 7 bases; unmatched junction nucleotides: 2. This CDR3 is built from 14 residues. CDR3 loop: CASSPPTGSEKLFF. The CDR3 region has the DNA TGTGCCAGCTCACCACCGACAGGGAGTGAAAAACTGTTTTTT.

This chain connects TRBV7-3 to TRBJ2-3; TRBD2 aligns across 10 bases. Looked up from germline, CDR1 is SGHTA and CDR2 is FQGTGA. J was trimmed by 2 bases and V by 2 bases; bases with no gene match: 4. The CDR3 has 16 residues. CDR3 sequence reads: CASSLYSGGFTDTQYF. In DNA, the CDR3 is TGTGCCAGCAGCTTATATAGCGGGGGGTTCACAGATACGCAGTATTTT.

The chain joins TRBV6-5 to TRBJ1-3; tentative D call: TRBD1 (6 bases). The CDR3 is 15 amino acids. The V and J ends lost 5 bases and 4 bases respectively, with 15 bases between them. The germline CDR1 and CDR2 sequences are MNHEY and SVGAGI. The CDR3: CASSPQVGQGNTIYF. In DNA, the CDR3 is TGTGCCAGCAGTCCCCAGGTTGGACAGGGAAACACCATATATTTT.

The V gene is TRBV7-6, the J gene TRBJ2-7; D possibly corresponds to TRBD1 (6 bases). This CDR3 is 14 amino acids long. The germline gives CDR1 SGHVS, CDR2 FNYEAQ. V was trimmed by 3 bases and J by 6 bases, leaving 15 bases between them. CDR3 residues: CASSLDTGTPEQYF. In DNA form, the CDR3 reads TGTGCCAGCAGCTTGGACACCGGGACACCCGAGCAGTACTTC.

V is TRBV19 and J is TRBJ2-1, with 7 bases aligning to TRBD1. Germline V lookup: CDR1 LNHDA, CDR2 SQIVND (reference sequence). With V trimmed by 6 bases and J by 4 bases, 9 bases remained unmatched. The CDR3 covers 15 residues. The chain's CDR3 is CASSLTGTAYNEQFF. The CDR3 bases are TGTGCCAGTAGCCTTACCGGGACAGCTTACAATGAGCAGTTCTTC.

The gene calls are TRBV27 and TRBJ1-3; D is possibly TRBD1 (5 bases). This CDR3 has 16 residues. V lost 0 bases and J lost 1, with 10 bases in between. Germline CDR1 MNHEY, CDR2 SMNVEV (reference sequence). The CDR3 DNA reads TGTGCCAGCAGTTTATCTGCTCGACAGTCTGGAAACACCATATATTTT. Its translation is CASSLSARQSGNTIYF.

The V gene is TRBV6-1, the J gene TRBJ2-2, with a weak D call TRBD1 (5 bases). In germline, CDR1 is MNHNS, CDR2 SASEGT. The CDR3 is 14 amino acids. The V and J ends lost 5 bases and 1 base respectively, with 8 bases between them. The CDR3 sequence: CASSPGQNTGELFF. For the CDR3, the DNA is TGTGCCAGCAGTCCAGGACAGAACACCGGGGAGCTGTTTTTT.

The chain carries TRBV23-1 and TRBJ1-2; D is perhaps TRBD1 (5 bases). TRBV23-1 is classed as an ORF, of uncertain function. Trimming took 7 bases from V and 7 from J, leaving 19 bases between them. The CDR3 contains 14 residues. The CDR3 nucleotides are TGCGCCAGCATTGCCCACGGGACTACTATTGGCTACACCTTC. Its protein product is CASIAHGTTIGYTF.

In DNA, the CDR3 is TGTGCCAGCAGCCCATCGGGACAGACTGGCTACACCTTC. This gives the protein CASSPSGQTGYTF. This chain joins TRBV25-1 and TRBJ1-2, with 7 bases lining up with TRBD1. This CDR3 contains 13 residues. Per germline, CDR1 MGHDK and CDR2 SYGVNS. The trim removed 6 bases at V and 7 bases at J, leaving 8 bases unmatched.

This clone appeared a few times. This chain links TRBV13 with TRBJ2-5; 12 bases align to TRBD2. CDR1 is PRHDT and CDR2 is FYEKMQ in the germline V gene (reference sequence). The V gene end was trimmed by 3 bases and the J gene end by 7 bases; junction bases not matched to a gene: 3. This CDR3 region has 14 residues. The DNA of the CDR3 is TGTGCCAGCAGCTTCGTGACTAGCGGGGGGACCCAGTACTTC. It codes for CASSFVTSGGTQYF.

This chain joins TRBV2 and TRBJ2-5; D perhaps matches TRBD2 (7 bases). V shed 8 bases and J shed 2 bases, with 18 bases lying between them. The germline V gene has CDR1 SNHLY and CDR2 FYNNEI. The CDR3 length is 15 residues. CDR3 DNA sequence: TGTGCCAGCGTCGATTTCGGGGGGCGGCAAGAGACCCAGTACTTC. Residues: CASVDFGGRQETQYF.

The J gene is TRBJ1-4, the V gene TRBV2, with TRBD1 matching over 7 bases. Germline CDR1 SNHLY, CDR2 FYNNEI. The CDR3 consists of 15 residues. V was clipped by 2 bases and J by 8 bases; unmatched bases: 8. CDR3 DNA sequence: TGTGCCAGCAGTGAATTCGATGGGACAGTCGAAAAACTGTTTTTT. Amino acids: CASSEFDGTVEKLFF.

The chain recombines TRBV6-4 with TRBJ2-3, with TRBD1 as a possible D gene (6 bases). Germline values: CDR1 MRHNA, CDR2 SNTAGT. This CDR3 is built from 15 residues. Trimming cost V 4 bases and J 3 bases, with 14 bases left between them. The CDR3 region has the DNA TGTGCCAGCAGTGTGGTGGGGGCTCCGACAGATACGCAGTATTTT. It codes for CASSVVGAPTDTQYF.

The V call is TRBV2, the J call TRBJ1-2, with D hard to call. V was cut by 9 bases and J by 3 bases, with 17 bases left in between. CDR1 and CDR2 (germline): SNHLY, FYNNEI. CDR3 length: 14 residues. The CDR3 nucleotides are TGTGCCAGTACGCGACTTCGGGTTTACTATGGCTACACCTTC. Translation: CASTRLRVYYGYTF.

The chain uses TRBV7-3 and TRBJ2-1; 8 positions match TRBD2. Germline lookup yields CDR1 SGHTA and CDR2 FQGTGA. The CDR3 extends over 19 amino acids. With 5 bases clipped from V and 0 bases from J, the junction kept 15 bases outside the gene matches. In DNA, the CDR3 is TGTGCCAGCAGCGCCAGCGGGGGCCCCCTCTTGAGCTCCTACAATGAGCAGTTCTTC. Protein sequence: CASSASGGPLLSSYNEQFF.

The chain combines TRBV7-9 with TRBJ1-3; the match to TRBD1 covers 12 bases. Germline assignment: CDR1 SEHNR and CDR2 FQNEAQ (reference sequence). With 5 bases clipped from V and 6 bases from J, the junction kept 5 bases outside the gene matches. CDR3 size: 15 residues. This CDR3 reads CASSNRDRGQNTIYF. CDR3 DNA: TGTGCCAGCAGCAACCGGGACAGGGGGCAAAACACCATATATTTT.

A few counts support this clone. The rearrangement joins TRBV27 to TRBJ2-3; 7 nucleotides match TRBD1. This CDR3 region has 13 residues. The germline V gene encodes CDR1 MNHEY and CDR2 SMNVEV (reference sequence). The ends lost 8 bases at V and 5 bases at J; junction bases unmatched: 7. The CDR3 region is CASRTGAVDTQYF. CDR3 nucleotides: TGTGCCAGCCGGACAGGCGCCGTAGATACGCAGTATTTT.

CDR3 sequence reads: CASSPSGGQPQHF. The CDR3 DNA follows: TGTGCCAGTAGTCCCTCAGGGGGTCAGCCCCAGCATTTT. The gene calls are TRBV19 and TRBJ1-5; 7 bases align to TRBD1. Losses at the gene ends were 5 bases for V and 6 bases for J; bases not matched to a gene: 4. This CDR3 comprises 13 residues. Germline V gene sequence: CDR1 LNHDA, CDR2 SQIVND (reference sequence).

The rearrangement uses TRBV29-1 and TRBJ1-3, with D tentatively TRBD1 (5 bases). Germline V CDR1 and CDR2: SQVTM, ANQGSEA. Trimming took off 4 bases at V and 4 bases at J, with 11 bases between the two ends. CDR3 size: 13 residues. CDR3 sequence: CSVATAAGNTIYF. DNA for the CDR3: TGCAGCGTTGCGACAGCAGCCGGAAACACCATATATTTT.

The V call is TRBV7-3, the J call TRBJ2-3; D is ambiguous. Per the germline V gene, CDR1 is SGHTA and CDR2 is FQGTGA. This CDR3 comprises 17 residues. Trimming removed 0 bases from V and 3 bases from J, with 16 bases in between. The CDR3 DNA reads TGTGCCAGCAGCTTAACTCCCCCCAAGGCCGGGACAGATACGCAGTATTTT. This codes for CASSLTPPKAGTDTQYF.

In its sample, this clone was seen a few times. The chain joins TRBV19 to TRBJ2-5; the D gene is possibly TRBD1 (6 bases). Germline loops: CDR1 LNHDA, CDR2 SQIVND (reference sequence). The CDR3 loop spans 16 amino acids. Trimming left V 3 bases short and J 1 base short, with 15 bases between. As DNA, the CDR3 is TGTGCCAGTAGTATCAGGGGCCCGGGGTTCCAAGAGACCCAGTACTTC. Its translation: CASSIRGPGFQETQYF.

The chain uses TRBV6-6 and TRBJ1-1; D may be TRBD1 (5 bases). CDR1 and CDR2 from the germline V gene are MNHNY and SVGAGI (reference sequence). Trimming pared 10 bases from V and 3 bases from J, leaving 21 bases between. The CDR3 extends over 15 amino acids. CDR3 sequence: CATLRPRDSHTEAFF. CDR3 nucleotides: TGTGCCACCCTTCGCCCCCGAGACAGTCACACTGAAGCTTTCTTT.

This clone was picked up a small number of times. The chain is built from TRBV11-1 and TRBJ2-3; tentative D call: TRBD2 (7 bases). With 0 bases removed from V and 5 bases from J, the gap between germline ends came to 18 bases. The CDR3 loop spans 17 amino acids. The germline gives CDR1 SGHAT, CDR2 FQDESV (reference sequence). The CDR3 protein is CASSLAMGGGALDTQYF. CDR3 nucleotides: TGTGCCAGCAGCTTAGCAATGGGTGGGGGGGCTTTAGATACGCAGTATTTT.